This T cell receptor beta chain appears in the sequencing data of a study of OX40 agonist ivuxolimab in advanced cancers. General study points: Among the nonresponders, some also had low normalized T-cell clonal expansion. The mean number of expanded clones was higher in CD8+ T cells than in CD4+.

The table came from immunoSEQ multiplex PCR; TCRdb's copy has only in-frame clones and leaves some out. The sample has 77,000 or so clones, approximately 85% seen once. Details on this clone: Its target is not known.

This CDR3 comprises 17 residues. Trimming left V 0 bases short and J 11 bases short, with 25 bases between. CDR1 is SEHNR and CDR2 is FQNEAQ in the germline V gene (reference sequence). The sequence derives from an adult with an advanced solid tumor such as melanoma, head and neck, liver or kidney cancer. The sequences come from CD4+ or CD8+ T cells sorted from blood, collected in a trial of the OX40 agonist ivuxolimab. The chain couples TRBV7-9 to TRBJ2-5, with no clear D. DNA for the CDR3: TGTGCCAGCAGCTTAGCAGGTTCGCAATACGCTTATATTGTGCAGTACTTC. Translated: CASSLAGSQYAYIVQYF.